This T cell receptor beta chain was captured in a study of beta chain features in type 1 diabetes. About this clone: Its target is not known.

CDR3 size: 17 residues. The V and J ends lost 1 base and 2 bases, in that order; junction bases with no gene match: 7. Germline V gene data show CDR1 as SGHRS and CDR2 as YFSETQ. Study conclusions and caveats: At VDJ recombination sites, type 1 diabetes patients had fewer insertions and more deleted nucleotides. TCRB CDR3s from Type 1 diabetes patients were moderately but significantly shorter in all four CD4+ subsets.

Since all of the isolated RNA was reverse transcribed, expressed TCRB transcripts were what got sequenced. Generated by immunoSEQ multiplex PCR, the TCRdb table keeps only in-frame clones and is missing some. This sample yields under 300,000 clones, of which 24% are seen a single time; 0.012% belongs to the top ten. The gene calls are TRBV5-1 and TRBJ2-5, with 11 bases that match TRBD2. The sequenced sample consisted of naive CD4+ T cells from blood. The sequence derives from a woman aged 25 to 45 with type 1 diabetes. This chain's CDR3 is CASSLPRLAGKQETQYF. CDR3 DNA: TGCGCCAGCAGCTTGCCGAGACTAGCGGGGAAACAAGAGACCCAGTACTTC.